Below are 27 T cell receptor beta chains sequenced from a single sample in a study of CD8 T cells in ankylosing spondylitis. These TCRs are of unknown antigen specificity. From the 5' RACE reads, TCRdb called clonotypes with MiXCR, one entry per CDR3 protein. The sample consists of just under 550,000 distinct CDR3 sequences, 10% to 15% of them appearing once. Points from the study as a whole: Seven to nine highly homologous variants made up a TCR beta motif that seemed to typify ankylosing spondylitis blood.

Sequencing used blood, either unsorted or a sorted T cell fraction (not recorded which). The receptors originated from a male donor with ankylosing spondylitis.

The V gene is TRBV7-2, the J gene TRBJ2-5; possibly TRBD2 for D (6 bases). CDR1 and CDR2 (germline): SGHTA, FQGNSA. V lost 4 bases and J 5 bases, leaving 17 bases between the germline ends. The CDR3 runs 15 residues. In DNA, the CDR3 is TGTGCCAGCAGCTCAGCTAGGAGGGGCGGGGAGACCCAGTACTTC. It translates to CASSSARRGGETQYF.

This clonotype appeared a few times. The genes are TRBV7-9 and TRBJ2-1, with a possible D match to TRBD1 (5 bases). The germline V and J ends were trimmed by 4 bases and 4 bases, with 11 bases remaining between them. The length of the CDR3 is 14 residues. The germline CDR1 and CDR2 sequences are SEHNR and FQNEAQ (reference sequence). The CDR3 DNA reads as TGTGCCAGCAGCTCCATGACAGTATACAATGAGCAGTTCTTC. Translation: CASSSMTVYNEQFF.

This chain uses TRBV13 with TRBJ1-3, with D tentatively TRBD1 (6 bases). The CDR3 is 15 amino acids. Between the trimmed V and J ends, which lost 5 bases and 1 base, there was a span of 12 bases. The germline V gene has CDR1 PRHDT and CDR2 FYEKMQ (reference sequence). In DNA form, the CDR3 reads TGTGCCAGCAGCCCCGGGGGCGTATCTGGAAACACCATATATTTT. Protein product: CASSPGGVSGNTIYF.

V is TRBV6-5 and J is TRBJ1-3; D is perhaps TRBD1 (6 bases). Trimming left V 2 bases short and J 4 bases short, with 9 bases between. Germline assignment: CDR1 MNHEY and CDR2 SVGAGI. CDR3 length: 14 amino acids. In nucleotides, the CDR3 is TGTGCCAGCAGTTACCAGGGGTCAGGAAACACCATATATTTT. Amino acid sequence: CASSYQGSGNTIYF.

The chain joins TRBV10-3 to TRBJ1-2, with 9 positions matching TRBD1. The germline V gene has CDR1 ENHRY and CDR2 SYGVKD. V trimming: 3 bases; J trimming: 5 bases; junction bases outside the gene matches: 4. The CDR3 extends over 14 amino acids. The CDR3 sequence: CAISETGGNYGYTF. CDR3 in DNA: TGTGCCATCAGTGAAACAGGGGGCAATTATGGCTACACCTTC.

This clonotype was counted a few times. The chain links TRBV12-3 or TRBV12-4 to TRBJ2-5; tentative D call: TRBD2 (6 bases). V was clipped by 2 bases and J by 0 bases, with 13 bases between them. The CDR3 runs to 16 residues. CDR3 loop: CASSLRAGLYQETQYF. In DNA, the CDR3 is TGTGCCAGCAGTTTACGGGCGGGGTTGTACCAAGAGACCCAGTACTTC.

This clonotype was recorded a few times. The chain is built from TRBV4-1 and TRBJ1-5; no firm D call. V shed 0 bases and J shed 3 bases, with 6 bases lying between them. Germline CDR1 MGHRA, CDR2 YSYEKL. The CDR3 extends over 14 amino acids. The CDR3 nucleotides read TGCGCCAGCAGCCAAGATTGGAACAATCAGCCCCAGCATTTT. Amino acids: CASSQDWNNQPQHF.

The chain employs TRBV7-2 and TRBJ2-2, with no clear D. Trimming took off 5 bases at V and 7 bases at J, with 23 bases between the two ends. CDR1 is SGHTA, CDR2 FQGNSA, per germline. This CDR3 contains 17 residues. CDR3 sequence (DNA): TGTGCCAGCAGCCGCCTCTCTCCGGCTAACAAGGGCGGGGAGCTGTTTTTT. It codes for CASSRLSPANKGGELFF.

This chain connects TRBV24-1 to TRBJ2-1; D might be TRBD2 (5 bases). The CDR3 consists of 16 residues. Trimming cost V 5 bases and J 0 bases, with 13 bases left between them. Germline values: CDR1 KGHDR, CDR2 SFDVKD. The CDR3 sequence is CATSALRANSYNEQFF. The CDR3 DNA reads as TGTGCCACCAGTGCCCTGCGGGCAAACTCCTACAATGAGCAGTTCTTC.

The CDR3 sequence: CSVRQTSGNTIYF. The CDR3 bases are TGCAGTGTAAGACAGACCTCTGGAAACACCATATATTTT. The chain recombines TRBV20-1 with TRBJ1-3; a possible D gene is TRBD1 (5 bases). The CDR3 totals 13 residues. Between the trimmed V and J ends, which lost 7 bases and 0 bases, there was a span of 10 bases. CDR1 DFQATT and CDR2 SNEGSKA come from the germline V gene (reference sequence).

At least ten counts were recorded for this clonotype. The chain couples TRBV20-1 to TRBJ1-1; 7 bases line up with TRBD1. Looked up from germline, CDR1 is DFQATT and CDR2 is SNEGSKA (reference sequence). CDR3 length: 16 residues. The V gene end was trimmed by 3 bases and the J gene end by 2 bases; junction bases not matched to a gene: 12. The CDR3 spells CSASSPATGINTEAFF. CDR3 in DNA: TGCAGTGCTAGTTCCCCGGCGACAGGGATAAACACTGAAGCTTTCTTT.

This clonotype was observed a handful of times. The CDR3 is CASSRQGFGEQYF. The CDR3 nucleotides read TGTGCCAGCAGCAGACAGGGCTTCGGGGAGCAGTACTTC. The V and J genes are TRBV6-1 and TRBJ2-7; 7 bases fit TRBD1. This CDR3 is built from 13 residues. Trimming cost V 6 bases and J 7 bases; bases outside gene matches: 9. Germline CDR1 MNHNS, CDR2 SASEGT.

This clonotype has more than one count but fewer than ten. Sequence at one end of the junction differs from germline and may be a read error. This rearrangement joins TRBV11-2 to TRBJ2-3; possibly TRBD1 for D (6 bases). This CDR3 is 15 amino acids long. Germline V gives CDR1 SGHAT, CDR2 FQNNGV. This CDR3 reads CASSLTGLSTDTQYF. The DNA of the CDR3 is TGTGCCAGCAGCCTGACAGGATTAAGCACGGATACGCAGTATTTT.

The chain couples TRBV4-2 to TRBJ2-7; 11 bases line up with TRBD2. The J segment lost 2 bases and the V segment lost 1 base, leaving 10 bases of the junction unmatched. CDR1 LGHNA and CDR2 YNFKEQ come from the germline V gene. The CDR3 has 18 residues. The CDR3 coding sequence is TGTGCCAGCAGCCAAGGGGGACAGCCGGGACTAGCGGCCTACGAGCAGTACTTC. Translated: CASSQGGQPGLAAYEQYF.

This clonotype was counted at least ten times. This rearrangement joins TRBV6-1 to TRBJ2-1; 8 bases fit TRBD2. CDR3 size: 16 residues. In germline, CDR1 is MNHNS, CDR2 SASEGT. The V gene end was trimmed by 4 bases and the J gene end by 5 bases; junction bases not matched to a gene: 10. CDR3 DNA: TGTGCCAGCAGTGGGGGAATAGCGGGACACGACAATGAGCAGTTCTTC. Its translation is CASSGGIAGHDNEQFF.

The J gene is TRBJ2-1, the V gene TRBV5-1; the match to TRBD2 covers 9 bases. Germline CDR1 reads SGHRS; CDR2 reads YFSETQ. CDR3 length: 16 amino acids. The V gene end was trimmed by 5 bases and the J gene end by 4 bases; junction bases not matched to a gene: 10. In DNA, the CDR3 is TGCGCCAGCAGACCCAGGCCCAGCGGGAGGTACAATGAGCAGTTCTTC. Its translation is CASRPRPSGRYNEQFF.

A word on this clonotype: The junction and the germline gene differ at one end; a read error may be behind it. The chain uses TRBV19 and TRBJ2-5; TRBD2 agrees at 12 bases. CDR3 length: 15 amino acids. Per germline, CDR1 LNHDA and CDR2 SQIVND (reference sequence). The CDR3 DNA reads TGTGCCAGTAGTATGGAGACTAGCGGGAGAGAGACCCAGCACTTC. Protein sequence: CASSMETSGRETQHF.

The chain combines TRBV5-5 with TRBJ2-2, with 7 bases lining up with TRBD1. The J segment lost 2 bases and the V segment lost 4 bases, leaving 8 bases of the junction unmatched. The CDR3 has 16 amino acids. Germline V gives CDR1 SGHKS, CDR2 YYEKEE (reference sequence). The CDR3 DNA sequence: TGTGCCAGCAGCCCGCTGACAGGGCGAAACACCGGGGAGCTGTTTTTT. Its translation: CASSPLTGRNTGELFF.

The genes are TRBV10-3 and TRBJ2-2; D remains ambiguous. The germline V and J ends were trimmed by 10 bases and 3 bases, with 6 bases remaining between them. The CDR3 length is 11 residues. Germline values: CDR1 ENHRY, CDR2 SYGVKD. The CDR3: CATRDTGELFF. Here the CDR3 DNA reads TGTGCCACACGTGACACCGGGGAGCTGTTTTTT.

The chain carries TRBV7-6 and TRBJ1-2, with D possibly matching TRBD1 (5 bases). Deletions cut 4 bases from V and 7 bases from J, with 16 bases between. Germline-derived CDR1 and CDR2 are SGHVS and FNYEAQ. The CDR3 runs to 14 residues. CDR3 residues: CASSSRDGVGGYTF. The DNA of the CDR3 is TGTGCCAGCAGCTCACGGGACGGTGTAGGTGGCTACACCTTC. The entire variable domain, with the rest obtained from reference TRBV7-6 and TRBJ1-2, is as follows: GAGVSQSPRYKVTKRGQDVALRCDPISGHVSLYWYRQALGQGPEFLTYFNYEAQQDKSGLPNDRFSAERPEGSISTLTIQRTEQRDSAMYRCASSSRDGVGGYTFGSGTRLTVV.

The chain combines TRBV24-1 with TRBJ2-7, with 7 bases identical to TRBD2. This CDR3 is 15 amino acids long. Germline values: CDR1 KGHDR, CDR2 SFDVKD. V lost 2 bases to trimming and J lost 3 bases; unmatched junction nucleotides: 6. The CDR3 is CATSDSGGLGYEQYF. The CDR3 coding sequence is TGTGCCACCAGTGATTCGGGGGGACTGGGCTACGAGCAGTACTTC.

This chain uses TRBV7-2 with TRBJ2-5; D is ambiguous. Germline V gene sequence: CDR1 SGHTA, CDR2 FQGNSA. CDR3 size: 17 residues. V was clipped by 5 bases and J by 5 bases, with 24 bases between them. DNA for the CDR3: TGTGCCAGCAGCCCACTCGGTGTCGCGACCTTAGGGGAGACCCAGTACTTC. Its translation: CASSPLGVATLGETQYF.

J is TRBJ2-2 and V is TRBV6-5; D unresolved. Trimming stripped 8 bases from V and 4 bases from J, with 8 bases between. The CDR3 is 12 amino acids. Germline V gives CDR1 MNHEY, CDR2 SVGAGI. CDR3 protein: CASRTFTGELFF. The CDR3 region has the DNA TGTGCCAGCCGTACCTTCACCGGGGAGCTGTTTTTT.

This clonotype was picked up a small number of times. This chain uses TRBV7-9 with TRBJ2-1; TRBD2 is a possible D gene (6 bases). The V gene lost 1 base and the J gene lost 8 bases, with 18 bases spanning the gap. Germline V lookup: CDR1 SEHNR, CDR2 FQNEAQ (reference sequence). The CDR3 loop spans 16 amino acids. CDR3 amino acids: CASSLGPTSPNDEQFF. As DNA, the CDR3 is TGTGCCAGCAGCTTAGGTCCCACTAGCCCGAACGATGAGCAGTTCTTC.

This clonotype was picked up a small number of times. The DNA of the CDR3 is TGTGCCAGCAGCCCTCCCGGGACAGGGGCCGGAACCGGGGAGCTGTTTTTT. It is translated as CASSPPGTGAGTGELFF. The V gene is TRBV5-6, the J gene TRBJ2-2, with 10 bases lining up with TRBD1. This CDR3 has 17 amino acids. Germline V gene data show CDR1 as SGHDT and CDR2 as YYEEEE. Losses at the gene ends were 4 bases for V and 5 bases for J; bases not matched to a gene: 11.

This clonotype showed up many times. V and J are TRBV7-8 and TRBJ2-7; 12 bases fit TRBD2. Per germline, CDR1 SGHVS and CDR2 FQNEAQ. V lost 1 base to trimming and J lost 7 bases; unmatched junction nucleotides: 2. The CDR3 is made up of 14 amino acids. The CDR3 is CASSLGLAGEEQYF. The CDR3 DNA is TGTGCCAGCAGCTTAGGACTAGCGGGAGAAGAGCAGTACTTC.

The CDR3 DNA reads as TGTGCCAGCAGAAACAGGGACGCCGGGGAGCTGTTTTTT. Encoded protein: CASRNRDAGELFF. The rearrangement joins TRBV2 to TRBJ2-2; possibly TRBD1 for D (6 bases). CDR1 and CDR2 from the germline V gene are SNHLY and FYNNEI. CDR3 length: 13 residues. Trimming took off 6 bases at V and 6 bases at J, with 11 bases between the two ends.